These T cell receptor beta chains were read from a single sample in a study of identical twins. TCRdb re-derived calls from the 5' RACE reads in MiXCR, one entry per CDR3 protein. The profile shows under 500,000 distinct CDR3 sequences, roughly an eighth of them singletons. In addition, the sample was reused for a study of yellow fever vaccine responses in identical twins.

Sequenced material: CD4+ T cells sorted from blood. The origin of the receptors is a woman under 30 in good health. Each CDR3 is given with its conserved first and last residue. The order of the fields is J gene, clone size, V gene, D gene, CDR3 protein, CDR3 DNA. The D gene is left open where the match is weak. Some rows have no size entry. The others give once, few or many, or a class for an expanded clone.

J: TRBJ2-7; size: NA; V: TRBV5-1; D: NA; CDR3: CASSSPTGTYEQYF; DNA: TGCGCCAGCAGCTCACCCACAGGGACCTACGAGCAGTACTTC
J: TRBJ1-2; size: NA; V: TRBV6-6; D: NA; CDR3: CASSLEEGYGYTF; DNA: TGTGCCAGCAGCTTGGAAGAAGGCTATGGCTACACCTTC
J: TRBJ2-3; size: few; V: TRBV6-1; D: NA; CDR3: CASSERQNRDTQYF; DNA: TGTGCCAGCAGTGAGAGGCAAAACCGGGATACGCAGTATTTT
J: TRBJ2-1; size: NA; V: TRBV4-1; D: TRBD1; CDR3: CASSQPFSRPGQGANEQFF; DNA: TGCGCCAGCAGCCAACCATTCTCAAGACCGGGACAGGGGGCGAATGAGCAGTTCTTC
J: TRBJ2-1; size: NA; V: TRBV12-3/TRBV12-4; D: NA; CDR3: CASSLTSNGNEQFF; DNA: TGTGCCAGCAGCCTCACCAGCAATGGGAATGAGCAGTTCTTC
J: TRBJ2-5; size: few; V: TRBV10-3; D: TRBD1; CDR3: CAISESMVQTGRETQYF; DNA: TGTGCCATCAGTGAGTCTATGGTACAGACAGGGCGGGAGACCCAGTACTTC
J: TRBJ2-5; size: few; V: TRBV7-9; D: TRBD1; CDR3: CASSLVSDRDQETQYF; DNA: TGTGCCAGCAGCTTAGTCTCAGACAGGGATCAAGAGACCCAGTACTTC
J: TRBJ2-7; size: NA; V: TRBV7-2; D: TRBD2; CDR3: CASSPAAGVYEQYF; DNA: TGTGCCAGCAGCCCCGCAGCGGGGGTGTACGAGCAGTACTTC
J: TRBJ1-5; size: NA; V: TRBV15; D: NA; CDR3: CATSRGPNQPQHF; DNA: TGTGCCACCAGCAGGGGCCCCAATCAGCCCCAGCATTTT
J: TRBJ1-1; size: many; V: TRBV10-1; D: NA; CDR3: CASRGRTNTEAFF; DNA: TGCGCCAGCAGAGGACGGACGAACACTGAAGCTTTCTTT
J: TRBJ2-7; size: few; V: TRBV28; D: NA; CDR3: CASTKPTGTYEQYF; DNA: TGTGCCAGCACCAAACCCACAGGGACCTACGAGCAGTACTTC
J: TRBJ2-3; size: few; V: TRBV4-3; D: TRBD1; CDR3: CASSPDRRTTDTQYF; DNA: TGCGCCAGCAGCCCGGACAGGAGAACCACAGATACGCAGTATTTT
J: TRBJ1-4; size: NA; V: TRBV5-8; D: NA; CDR3: CASRGRSGEKLFF; DNA: TGTGCCAGCAGGGGCAGGTCGGGGGAAAAACTGTTTTTT
J: TRBJ1-2; size: NA; V: TRBV12-3/TRBV12-4; D: NA; CDR3: CASSYQYGYTF; DNA: TGTGCCAGCAGCTATCAGTATGGCTACACCTTC
J: TRBJ2-7; size: NA; V: TRBV21-1; D: NA; CDR3: CASSAPGLTYEQYF; DNA: TGTGCCAGCAGCGCACCGGGACTTACCTACGAGCAGTACTTC
J: TRBJ1-5; size: NA; V: TRBV7-8; D: TRBD1; CDR3: CASSPRGTGRDQPQHF; DNA: TGTGCCAGCAGCCCACGGGGGACAGGTCGGGATCAGCCCCAGCATTTT
J: TRBJ2-7; size: many; V: TRBV12-3/TRBV12-4; D: NA; CDR3: CASTRTVSYEQYF; DNA: TGTGCCAGCACCCGGACGGTGTCCTACGAGCAGTACTTC
J: TRBJ2-3; size: NA; V: TRBV27; D: NA; CDR3: CASSSHSGGGTDTQYF; DNA: TGTGCCAGCAGTTCACACTCAGGCGGGGGCACAGATACGCAGTATTTT
J: TRBJ2-3; size: NA; V: TRBV7-9; D: NA; CDR3: CASSSVGRRSQYF; DNA: TGTGCCAGCAGCTCCGTGGGCAGGCGTTCGCAGTATTTT
J: TRBJ2-5; size: NA; V: TRBV5-1; D: NA; CDR3: CASSFGPSQETQYF; DNA: TGCGCCAGCAGCTTCGGACCGAGCCAAGAGACCCAGTACTTC
J: TRBJ2-4; size: NA; V: TRBV28; D: TRBD1; CDR3: CASSLGDSTGSKNIQYF; DNA: TGTGCCAGCAGTTTAGGGGATTCGACAGGGTCCAAAAACATTCAGTACTTC
J: TRBJ2-7; size: few; V: TRBV4-2; D: TRBD2; CDR3: CASSEGGENEQYF; DNA: TGTGCCAGCAGTGAGGGAGGGGAGAACGAGCAGTACTTC
J: TRBJ2-5; size: NA; V: TRBV7-2; D: TRBD2; CDR3: CASSLGLAETQETQYF; DNA: TGTGCCAGCAGCCTAGGACTAGCGGAAACCCAAGAGACCCAGTACTTC
J: TRBJ1-1; size: few; V: TRBV24-1; D: NA; CDR3: CATSDSRGPTEAFF; DNA: TGTGCCACCAGTGATTCTCGGGGGCCCACTGAAGCTTTCTTT
J: TRBJ2-4; size: many; V: TRBV12-3/TRBV12-4; D: TRBD1; CDR3: CASSLSRGQGNIQYF; DNA: TGTGCCAGCAGTTTAAGTAGAGGACAGGGGAACATTCAGTACTTC
J: TRBJ2-7; size: few; V: TRBV3-1; D: TRBD2; CDR3: CASELAGGVLREQYF; DNA: TGTGCCAGCGAACTAGCGGGAGGCGTTCTGAGGGAGCAGTACTTC
J: TRBJ2-2; size: NA; V: TRBV11-3; D: NA; CDR3: CASSFGVVDTGELFF; DNA: TGTGCCAGCAGCTTCGGGGTTGTTGACACCGGGGAGCTGTTTTTT
J: TRBJ2-2; size: NA; V: TRBV12-3/TRBV12-4; D: TRBD1; CDR3: CASSLLPGQGANTGELFF; DNA: TGTGCCAGCAGTTTACTCCCGGGGCAGGGGGCGAACACCGGGGAGCTGTTTTTT
J: TRBJ2-1; size: NA; V: TRBV30; D: NA; CDR3: CAWKDSYNEQFF; DNA: TGTGCCTGGAAGGACAGCTACAATGAGCAGTTCTTC
J: TRBJ2-6; size: NA; V: TRBV28; D: NA; CDR3: CASNVNSGANVLTF; DNA: TGTGCCAGCAACGTAAACTCTGGGGCCAACGTCCTGACTTTC
J: TRBJ2-7; size: NA; V: TRBV29-1; D: NA; CDR3: CSVASDEQYF; DNA: TGCAGCGTTGCTTCGGACGAGCAGTACTTC
J: TRBJ2-3; size: few; V: TRBV11-2; D: NA; CDR3: CASSFRLFPARRGTDTQYF; DNA: TGTGCCAGCAGCTTCCGTCTCTTCCCAGCGAGGCGAGGCACAGATACGCAGTATTTT
J: TRBJ1-1; size: few; V: TRBV12-3/TRBV12-4; D: TRBD1; CDR3: CASSPQGATNTEAFF; DNA: TGTGCCAGCAGTCCCCAGGGGGCCACGAACACTGAAGCTTTCTTT
J: TRBJ1-3; size: few; V: TRBV5-1; D: NA; CDR3: CASSLGVGTSNTIYF; DNA: TGCGCCAGCAGCTTGGGGGTAGGGACATCAAACACCATATATTTT
J: TRBJ2-1; size: few; V: TRBV27; D: TRBD1; CDR3: CASGGQELRNEQFF; DNA: TGTGCCAGCGGGGGACAGGAGTTGAGAAATGAGCAGTTCTTC